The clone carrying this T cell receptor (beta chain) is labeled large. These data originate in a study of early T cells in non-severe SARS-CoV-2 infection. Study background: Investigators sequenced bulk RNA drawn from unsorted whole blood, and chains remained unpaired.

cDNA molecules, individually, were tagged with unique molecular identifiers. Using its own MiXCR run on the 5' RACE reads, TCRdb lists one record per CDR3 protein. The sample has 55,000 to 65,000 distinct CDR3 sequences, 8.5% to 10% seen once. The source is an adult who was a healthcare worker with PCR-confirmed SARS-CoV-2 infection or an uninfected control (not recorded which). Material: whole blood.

The CDR3 reads CASSYDGFPNEQFF. DNA for the CDR3: TGTGCCAGCAGTTACGACGGGTTTCCCAATGAGCAGTTCTTC. The chain recombines TRBV6-2 or TRBV6-3 with TRBJ2-1; D gene unclear. Germline lookup yields CDR1 MNHEY and CDR2 SVGEGT. The CDR3 totals 14 residues. Trimming cost V 2 bases and J 6 bases, with 11 bases left between them.